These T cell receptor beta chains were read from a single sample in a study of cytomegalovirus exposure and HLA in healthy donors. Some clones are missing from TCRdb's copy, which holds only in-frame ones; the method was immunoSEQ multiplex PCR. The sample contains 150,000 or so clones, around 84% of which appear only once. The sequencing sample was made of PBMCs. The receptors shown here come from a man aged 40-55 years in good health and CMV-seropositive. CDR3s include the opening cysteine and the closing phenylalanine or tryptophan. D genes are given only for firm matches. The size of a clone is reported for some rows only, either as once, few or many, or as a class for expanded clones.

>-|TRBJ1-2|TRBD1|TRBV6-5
TGTGCCAGCAAAACAGGGGGCCCCTATGGCTACACCTTC
CASKTGGPYGYTF
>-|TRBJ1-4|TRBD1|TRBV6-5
TGTGCCAGCAGCAACAGGGGAACTAATGAAAAACTGTTTTTT
CASSNRGTNEKLFF
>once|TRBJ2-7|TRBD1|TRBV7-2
TGTGCCAGCAGCTGGACAGGAGACTACGAGCAGTACTTC
CASSWTGDYEQYF
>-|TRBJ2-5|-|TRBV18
TGTGCCAGCTCACCAGTGGTGACAGCAGGGCAGTACTTC
CASSPVVTAGQYF
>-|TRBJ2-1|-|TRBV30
TGTGCCTGGAGTCTCCGGAATGAGCAGTTCTTC
CAWSLRNEQFF
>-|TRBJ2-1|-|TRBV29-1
TGCAGCGTTGAAAAGAGTTGGGGGCGTGAGCAGTTCTTC
CSVEKSWGREQFF
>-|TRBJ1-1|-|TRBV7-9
TGTGCCACCGATAAGATGAGCGGGATTTACACTGAAGCTTTCTTT
CATDKMSGIYTEAFF
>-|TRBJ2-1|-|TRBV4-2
TGTGCCAGCAGCCACCCGTTTCAGGGGGGCCCCTACAATGAGCAGTTCTTC
CASSHPFQGGPYNEQFF
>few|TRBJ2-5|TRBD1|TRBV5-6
TGTGCCAGCAGCCGCACGACAGGGGGACAAGAGACCCAGTACTTC
CASSRTTGGQETQYF
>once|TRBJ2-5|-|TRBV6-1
TGTGCCAGCAGAGCAGGGGCCTACCAAGAGACCCAGTACTTC
CASRAGAYQETQYF
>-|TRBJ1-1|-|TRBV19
TGTGCCAGTAGTATAGGGCAGGTGAACACTGAAGCTTTCTTT
CASSIGQVNTEAFF
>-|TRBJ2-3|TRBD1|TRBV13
TGTGCCAGCAGCGACGACAGGGAACGCACAGATACGCAGTATTTT
CASSDDRERTDTQYF
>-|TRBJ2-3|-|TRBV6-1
TGTGCCAGCAGTGTCTCGGTAACCCCTCCGGATACGCAGTATTTT
CASSVSVTPPDTQYF
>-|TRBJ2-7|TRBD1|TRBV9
TGTGCCAGCAGCGTAGGGGGGACAGGGGGTACCTACGAGCAGTACTTC
CASSVGGTGGTYEQYF
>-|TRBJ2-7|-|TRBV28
TGTGCCAGCAGTCTCCAGATTTTAATCTACGAGCAGTACTTC
CASSLQILIYEQYF
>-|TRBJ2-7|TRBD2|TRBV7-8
TGTGCCAGCAGCTTAGGGCGGGAGCTGTACGAGCAGTACTTC
CASSLGRELYEQYF
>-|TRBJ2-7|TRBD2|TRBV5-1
TGCGCCAGCAGCTTAAACGGGAGGAGCTCCTACGAGCAGTACTTC
CASSLNGRSSYEQYF
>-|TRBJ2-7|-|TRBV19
TGTGCCAGTAGTTTTACTCGCGGGACAGCTTTCCCTCACGAGCAGTACTTC
CASSFTRGTAFPHEQYF
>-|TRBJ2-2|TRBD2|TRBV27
TGTGCCAGCAGTCCACCCAAGCTAGGGTTAGCGGGAGGGCCGACGGGGGAGCTGTTTTTT
CASSPPKLGLAGGPTGELFF
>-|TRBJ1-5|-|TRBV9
TGTGCCAGCAGCCGAGGACAGATTAGCAATCAGCCCCAGCATTTT
CASSRGQISNQPQHF
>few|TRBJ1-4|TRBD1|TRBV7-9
TGTGCCAGCAGCCGTGGACAGGGCGGTGAAAAACTGTTTTTT
CASSRGQGGEKLFF
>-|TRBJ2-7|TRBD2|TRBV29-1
TGCAGCGTCGGGACGAGGACTAGGAGCTCCTACGAGCAGTACTTC
CSVGTRTRSSYEQYF
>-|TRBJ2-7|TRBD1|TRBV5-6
TGTGCCGGCAGCTTGCGCAGGACAGGGGCCTACGAGCAGTACTTC
CAGSLRRTGAYEQYF
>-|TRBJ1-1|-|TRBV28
TGTGCCAGCAGTTGGACAGAAGGCCGAGCTTTCTTT
CASSWTEGRAFF
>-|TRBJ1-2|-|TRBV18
TGTGCCAGCTCACCACCGGTTGGGGGCGGGTATGGCTACACCTTC
CASSPPVGGGYGYTF
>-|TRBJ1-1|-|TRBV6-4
TGTGCCAGCAGTGACTCGGAAGGGCGGGGGAACACTGAAGCTTTCTTT
CASSDSEGRGNTEAFF
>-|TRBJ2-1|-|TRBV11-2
TGTGCCAGCAGCCCCGGACCCGTCGGGGATGAGCAGTTCTTC
CASSPGPVGDEQFF
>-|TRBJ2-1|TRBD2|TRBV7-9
TGTGCCAGCAGCCGTAGCGGGAGCTCCTACAATGAGCAGTTCTTC
CASSRSGSSYNEQFF
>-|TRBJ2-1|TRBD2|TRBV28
TGTGCCAGCAGTTTATGGTCTAGCGGTACTGATGAGCAGTTCTTC
CASSLWSSGTDEQFF
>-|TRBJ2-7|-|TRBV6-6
TGTGCCAGCAGTGACTATCTAGCTAGTCTCCTCTACGAGCAGTACTTC
CASSDYLASLLYEQYF
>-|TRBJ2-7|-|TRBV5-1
TGCGCCAGCAGCGGGGGGGACAGGATAGACGAGCAGTACTTC
CASSGGDRIDEQYF
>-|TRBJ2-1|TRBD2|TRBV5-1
TGCGCCAGCAGCCCTATAGCGGGGCGGGGCAATGAGCAGTTCTTC
CASSPIAGRGNEQFF
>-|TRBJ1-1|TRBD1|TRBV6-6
TGTGCCAGCGGGTGGACAGGGGCCACTGAAGCTTTCTTT
CASGWTGATEAFF
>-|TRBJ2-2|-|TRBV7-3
TGTGCCAGCAGTCCCGGGTCTACGAACACCGGGGAGCTGTTTTTT
CASSPGSTNTGELFF
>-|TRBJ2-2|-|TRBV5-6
TGTGCCAGCAGCTTGGGAGGGCTATCCACCGGGGAGCTGTTTTTT
CASSLGGLSTGELFF
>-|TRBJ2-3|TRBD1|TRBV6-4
TGTGCCAGCAGTGTGGGACAGGGGGCTGCAGATACGCAGTATTTT
CASSVGQGAADTQYF
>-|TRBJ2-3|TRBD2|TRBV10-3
TGTGCCATCACCGCCGGACTAGTATTAGGTACAGATACGCAGTATTTT
CAITAGLVLGTDTQYF